Shown below are 21 T cell receptor beta chains from a single sample sequenced in a study of cytomegalovirus exposure and HLA in healthy donors. PCR involved 60 Vbeta and 13 Jbeta primers. Data came from immunoSEQ multiplex PCR; TCRdb stores just in-frame clones and leaves some out. This sample has under 200,000 clones, with over 70% found just once. Material for sequencing was PBMCs. The receptors were sampled from a woman aged 25 to 39 in good health and CMV-seronegative.

The chain links TRBV2 to TRBJ2-5, with a tentative D call TRBD1 (6 bases). CDR3 length: 13 amino acids. V lost 5 bases to trimming and J lost 2 bases, with 9 bases between them. Germline values: CDR1 SNHLY, CDR2 FYNNEI. The CDR3 loop reads CASSLQGQETQYF. Here the CDR3 DNA reads TGTGCCAGCAGTCTCCAGGGGCAAGAGACCCAGTACTTC.

The gene calls are TRBV13 and TRBJ1-1, with D tentatively TRBD1 (5 bases). The V end lost 5 bases, the J end lost 4 bases, and 14 bases lay between the germline ends. The V gene's germline CDR1 is PRHDT and CDR2 FYEKMQ (reference sequence). This CDR3 spans 14 amino acids. Here the CDR3 DNA reads TGTGCCAGCAGCCGCGCGGGGGTCCCCACTGAAGCTTTCTTT. Its translation: CASSRAGVPTEAFF. The full variable domain, its missing parts supplied by reference TRBV13 and TRBJ1-1, is AAGVIQSPRHLIKEKRETATLKCYPIPRHDTVYWYQQGPGQDPQFLISFYEKMQSDKGSIPDRFSAQQFSDYHSELNMSSLELGDSALYFCASSRAGVPTEAFFGQGTRLTVV.

This chain uses TRBV30 with TRBJ1-2; D ambiguous. Germline values: CDR1 GTSNPN, CDR2 SVGIG (reference sequence). The V and J ends lost 5 bases and 8 bases respectively, with 18 bases between them. The length of the CDR3 is 13 residues. The CDR3 DNA sequence: TGTGCCTGGGGAGGCCCCCGGACTCGGGGCTACACCTTC. Translated, it gives CAWGGPRTRGYTF.

This clone was picked up one time. A junction boundary mismatches the germline segment, possibly from a read error. The V and J genes are TRBV7-9 and TRBJ1-6; maybe TRBD1 (5 bases). The germline V gene has CDR1 SEHNR and CDR2 FQNEAQ (reference sequence). This CDR3 contains 15 residues. DNA of the CDR3: TGTTCCAGCACCGCGGCGGGACCGTATAATTCACCCCTCCACTTT. It encodes CSSTAAGPYNSPLHF.

This clone was seen only a few times. The V gene is TRBV6-5, the J gene TRBJ1-1; D not certain. Per germline, CDR1 MNHEY and CDR2 SVGAGI. V was cut by 8 bases and J by 1 base, with 11 bases left in between. The CDR3 is made up of 13 amino acids. The CDR3 here is CASLPQRNTEAFF. In DNA form, the CDR3 reads TGTGCCAGCCTTCCCCAGCGGAACACTGAAGCTTTCTTT.

The V and J genes are TRBV29-1 and TRBJ1-1; perhaps TRBD1 as D (5 bases). Germline loops: CDR1 SQVTM, CDR2 ANQGSEA. V gave up 4 bases and J gave up 1 base, with 13 bases separating them. This CDR3 is 14 amino acids long. Written as DNA, the CDR3 is TGCAGCGTTGGGAGGGACGGGAAGAACACTGAAGCTTTCTTT. Amino acid sequence: CSVGRDGKNTEAFF.

Comments on this clone: This specimen includes other DNA sequences encoding the same CDR3. The V gene is TRBV6-1, the J gene TRBJ1-6; 9 nucleotides match TRBD1. CDR3 length equals 13 residues. Germline loops: CDR1 MNHNS, CDR2 SASEGT. V lost 6 bases, J lost 7 bases, and 1 base stayed unmatched. The CDR3 DNA reads TGTGCCAGCAGGACAGGGGGGAATTCACCCCTCCACTTT. Its protein product is CASRTGGNSPLHF.

There are a few counts of this clone. The chain recombines TRBV15 with TRBJ1-4; possible D gene TRBD1, 6 bases. The CDR3 length is 15 residues. V lost 0 bases, J lost 8 bases, and 13 bases lay in between. CDR1 is LNHNV, CDR2 YYDKDF, per germline (reference sequence). This CDR3 reads CATSRDLRQEEKLFF. CDR3 coding DNA: TGTGCCACCAGCAGAGACTTGCGACAGGAAGAAAAACTGTTTTTT.

The genes are TRBV5-1 and TRBJ1-1; 9 positions agree with TRBD1. V trimming: 0 bases; J trimming: 5 bases; junction bases outside the gene matches: 2. Germline assignment: CDR1 SGHRS and CDR2 YFSETQ. The CDR3 covers 14 residues. The CDR3 loop is CASSLGGTGTEAFF. CDR3 nucleotides: TGCGCCAGCAGCTTGGGGGGGACAGGGACTGAAGCTTTCTTT. Using reference TRBV5-1 and TRBJ1-1 for the parts outside the CDR3, the full variable domain is KAGVTQTPRYLIKTRGQQVTLSCSPISGHRSVSWYQQTPGQGLQFLFEYFSETQRNKGNFPGRFSGRQFSNSRSEMNVSTLELGDSALYLCASSLGGTGTEAFFGQGTRLTVV.

V is TRBV27 and J is TRBJ1-2, with D tentatively TRBD1 (5 bases). Trimming cost V 3 bases and J 3 bases, with 11 bases left between them. Germline loops: CDR1 MNHEY, CDR2 SMNVEV (reference sequence). The CDR3 has 14 residues. CDR3 protein: CASSLHWGDYGYTF. The CDR3 region has the DNA TGTGCCAGCAGTTTGCATTGGGGCGACTATGGCTACACCTTC.

This rearrangement joins TRBV13 to TRBJ2-5; TRBD2 matches 11 bases. CDR3 size: 14 residues. CDR1 and CDR2 from the germline V gene are PRHDT and FYEKMQ (reference sequence). V was clipped by 5 bases and J by 5 bases; unmatched bases: 4. The CDR3 DNA reads TGTGCCAGCAGCCAACTAGCGGGGGTGGAGACCCAGTACTTC. This gives the protein CASSQLAGVETQYF.

The J gene is TRBJ1-6, the V gene TRBV5-4; 12 nucleotides match TRBD1. CDR1 is SGHNT and CDR2 is YYREEE in the germline V gene (reference sequence). J gave up 9 bases and V 4 bases, and 2 bases lay outside the gene matches. The CDR3 runs 14 residues. The chain's CDR3 is CASSLGQGASPLHF. The DNA of the CDR3 is TGTGCCAGCAGCCTGGGACAGGGGGCTTCACCCCTCCACTTT. Supplemented by reference TRBV5-4 and TRBJ1-6, the full variable domain reads ETGVTQSPTHLIKTRGQQVTLRCSSQSGHNTVSWYQQALGQGPQFIFQYYREEENGRGNFPPRFSGLQFPNYSSELNVNALELDDSALYLCASSLGQGASPLHFGNGTRLTVT.

This chain joins TRBV5-1 and TRBJ2-4; 7 bases are a match to TRBD1. Germline V gene lookup returns CDR1 SGHRS and CDR2 YFSETQ. The CDR3 contains 17 residues. Unmatched junction bases numbered 10, after V lost 4 bases and J lost 0 bases. DNA of the CDR3: TGCGCCAGCAGCCTGATGGGACAGCCACTAGCCAAAAACATTCAGTACTTC. Protein sequence: CASSLMGQPLAKNIQYF. Full variable domain (remainder filled in from reference TRBV5-1 and TRBJ2-4): KAGVTQTPRYLIKTRGQQVTLSCSPISGHRSVSWYQQTPGQGLQFLFEYFSETQRNKGNFPGRFSGRQFSNSRSEMNVSTLELGDSALYLCASSLMGQPLAKNIQYFGAGTRLSVL.

The chain is built from TRBV7-9 and TRBJ1-2, with no clear D. Trimming removed 1 base from V and 8 bases from J, with 11 bases in between. In germline, CDR1 is SEHNR, CDR2 FQNEAQ (reference sequence). The CDR3 covers 13 residues. The CDR3 here is CASSLGVLEGYTF. CDR3 DNA sequence: TGTGCCAGCAGCTTAGGGGTACTAGAGGGCTACACCTTC.

Here the CDR3 reads CASRRTSGIEQYF. The CDR3 DNA reads TGTGCCAGCAGAAGGACTAGCGGAATCGAGCAGTACTTC. This chain uses TRBV27 with TRBJ2-7; 10 bases are a match to TRBD2. The CDR3 loop spans 13 amino acids. Germline CDR1 is MNHEY and CDR2 is SMNVEV (reference sequence). The ends lost 6 bases at V and 6 bases at J; junction bases unmatched: 5.

The J gene is TRBJ2-2, the V gene TRBV5-4, with D tentatively TRBD1 (5 bases). The CDR3 loop spans 14 amino acids. From germline, CDR1 is SGHNT and CDR2 YYREEE (reference sequence). V dropped 6 bases and J dropped 4 bases, with 13 bases sitting between them. The CDR3 region is CASKGKAATGELFF. CDR3 nucleotide sequence: TGTGCCAGCAAGGGGAAGGCAGCCACCGGGGAGCTGTTTTTT.

The gene calls are TRBV9 and TRBJ1-3; D uncertain. The CDR3 consists of 15 residues. The germline V gene has CDR1 SGDLS and CDR2 YYNGEE. Trimming took off 0 bases at V and 0 bases at J, with 7 bases between the two ends. This CDR3 is CASSVVGSSGNTIYF. The CDR3 DNA sequence: TGTGCCAGCAGCGTAGTGGGGAGCTCTGGAAACACCATATATTTT.

V is TRBV5-6 and J is TRBJ2-1; no definite D call. V was clipped by 1 base and J by 1 base, with 6 bases between them. CDR1 is SGHDT and CDR2 is YYEEEE in the germline V gene. The CDR3 covers 14 residues. The CDR3 DNA is TGTGCCAGCAGCTTGACCCTATCCTACAATGAGCAGTTCTTC. Amino acid sequence: CASSLTLSYNEQFF.

The genes are TRBV27 and TRBJ1-2; D not certain. CDR3 length equals 13 residues. The ends were cut back, 8 bases at V and 3 bases at J, with 13 bases in the middle. The germline V gene encodes CDR1 MNHEY and CDR2 SMNVEV (reference sequence). CDR3 nucleotides: TGTGCCAGCCGACGGGGAGGCGACTATGGCTACACCTTC. It translates to CASRRGGDYGYTF.

The rearrangement uses TRBV7-6 and TRBJ2-5, with 10 bases that match TRBD2. Germline values: CDR1 SGHVS, CDR2 FNYEAQ. Unmatched junction bases numbered 9, after V lost 6 bases and J lost 2 bases. This CDR3 region has 16 residues. This CDR3 reads CASSPLAGVLQETQYF. For the CDR3, the DNA is TGTGCCAGCAGTCCCCTAGCGGGGGTGCTACAAGAGACCCAGTACTTC.

The genes are TRBV7-2 and TRBJ1-2; D may be TRBD1 (6 bases). The germline V gene has CDR1 SGHTA and CDR2 FQGNSA. The CDR3 spans 15 residues. The V and J ends lost 3 bases and 7 bases respectively, with 18 bases between them. The CDR3 here is CASSFNGRGLGGYTF. For the CDR3, the DNA is TGTGCCAGCAGCTTCAATGGCAGGGGCTTGGGTGGCTACACCTTC. The variable domain in full, completed from reference TRBV7-2 and TRBJ1-2, reads GAGVSQSPSNKVTEKGKDVELRCDPISGHTALYWYRQSLGQGLEFLIYFQGNSAPDKSGLPSDRFSAERTGGSVSTLTIQRTQQEDSAVYLCASSFNGRGLGGYTFGSGTRLTVV.